Presented here are 5 T cell receptor beta chains from one specimen sequenced in a study of T cell repertoires in cytomegalovirus infection. Using its own MiXCR run on the reads, TCRdb lists one record per CDR3 protein. The repertoire holds some 700,000 distinct CDR3 sequences, 35% to 45% seen once, with under 3% in the top ten. Sequencing was carried out using PBMCs. Receptors were obtained from a human donor in good health (CMV status not recorded). Some clones in this sample may be carry-over from other donors' samples.

This clonotype was detected only a few times. This sequence joins TRBV4-2 and TRBJ1-2; D is unclear. This CDR3 contains 14 residues. V lost 0 bases to trimming and J lost 4 bases, with 9 bases between them. CDR1 LGHNA and CDR2 YNFKEQ come from the germline V gene. The CDR3: CASSQESTVYGYTF. The CDR3 DNA reads TGTGCCAGCAGCCAAGAATCAACGGTCTATGGCTACACCTTC.

This clonotype came up many times. V is TRBV7-2 and J is TRBJ2-3; unclear D gene. The V end lost 3 bases, the J end lost 1 base, and 8 bases lay between the germline ends. CDR3 length equals 14 residues. Germline loops: CDR1 SGHTA, CDR2 FQGNSA. CDR3 DNA: TGTGCCAGCAGCTTTGAGGACCGCACAGATACGCAGTATTTT. It translates to CASSFEDRTDTQYF.

The CDR3 loop is CASSGYVGLSYEQYF. The CDR3 DNA sequence: TGTGCCAGCAGCGGCTACGTGGGCCTCTCCTACGAGCAGTACTTC. The V and J genes are TRBV7-8 and TRBJ2-7; D call uncertain. Germline CDR1 reads SGHVS; CDR2 reads FQNEAQ. The CDR3 sequence is 15 residues long. Deletions cut 5 bases from V and 0 bases from J, with 14 bases between.

The gene calls are TRBV12-3 or TRBV12-4 and TRBJ2-3; D possibly corresponds to TRBD2 (6 bases). Trimming shortened V by 7 bases and J by 3 bases, and 14 bases separated the two germline ends. The CDR3 totals 14 residues. The CDR3 loop is CASIWGGATDTQYF. DNA of the CDR3: TGTGCCAGCATATGGGGCGGGGCGACAGATACGCAGTATTTT.

Ten or more counts support this clonotype. The chain uses TRBV7-9 and TRBJ2-3; D unresolved. Germline V gene data show CDR1 as SEHNR and CDR2 as FQNEAQ (reference sequence). Trimming took off 5 bases at V and 5 bases at J, with 11 bases between the two ends. This CDR3 has 13 residues. The CDR3 region is CASSQHDGDTQYF. The CDR3 coding sequence is TGTGCCAGCAGCCAACATGATGGAGATACGCAGTATTTT.